Listed below are T cell receptor beta chains from one sample, sequenced in a study of T-cell memory formation after mild COVID-19. One entry per CDR3 protein results from TCRdb running MiXCR on the 5' RACE reads. In the table there are about 160,000 distinct CDR3 sequences, roughly 31% of which are singletons. The sequencing sample was made of PBMCs or a T cell subset sorted from them (not recorded which). The receptors come from an adult woman who had mild COVID-19 (a few samples of this study predate the infection). Cell type and time point are not known. Each CDR3 is given with its conserved first and last residue. The D gene is left open where the match is weak. Rows may omit the clone size; those that give it use once, few, many or a size class.

D,V,size,J,DNA,CDR3
TRBD1,TRBV7-2,few,TRBJ2-2,TGTGCCAGCAGCTTCCGACAGGGGACCGGGGAGCTGTTTTTT,CASSFRQGTGELFF
TRBD1,TRBV4-2,few,TRBJ2-5,TGTGCCAGCAGCCAGCCGGGACAGTTCCAAGAGACCCAGTACTTC,CASSQPGQFQETQYF
.,TRBV20-1,.,TRBJ1-1,TGCAGTGCCCCTGGAGGGGGGGCCGCAGCCAACGCTGAAGCTTTCTTT,CSAPGGGAAANAEAFF
.,TRBV24-1,few,TRBJ1-1,TGTGCCACCAGTAATGGAGCGTCTGAAGCTTTCTTT,CATSNGASEAFF
.,TRBV5-1,.,TRBJ2-1,.,CASSPDVGPGVEQFF
.,TRBV12-3/TRBV12-4,.,TRBJ2-3,TGTGCCAGCAGTCGTCGTCAAATCACAGATACGCAGTATTTT,CASSRRQITDTQYF
.,TRBV2,.,TRBJ2-5,TGTGCCAGCACCCTCCGGACCGTGGAGCAGTACTTC,CASTLRTVEQYF
TRBD2,TRBV9,few,TRBJ2-3,TGTGCCAGCAGCTCGGGGACTAGCGGAACGCAGTATTTT,CASSSGTSGTQYF
.,TRBV4-3,.,TRBJ1-2,TGCGCCAGCAGCCAAGATAGGTGGGGCTATGGCTACACCTTC,CASSQDRWGYGYTF
.,TRBV6-5,.,TRBJ2-3,TGTGCCAGCAGTTACTCTGGGTTTTCCACAGATACGCAGTATTTT,CASSYSGFSTDTQYF
TRBD2,TRBV4-3,.,TRBJ2-7,TGCGCCAGCAGCCAAGATGTCGGACTAGCGGGAATCTACGAGCAGTACTTC,CASSQDVGLAGIYEQYF
TRBD1,TRBV7-7,few,TRBJ2-2,TGTGCTAGCAGCACAGGGGCCGCAGGGTCGACGATCACCGGGGAGCTGTTTTTT,CASSTGAAGSTITGELFF
TRBD1,TRBV6-5,.,TRBJ1-2,TGTGCCAGCAGTTACGGACAGGGGTCCATCTATGGCTACACCTTC,CASSYGQGSIYGYTF
TRBD2,TRBV12-3/TRBV12-4,.,TRBJ2-3,TGTGCCAGCAGTTCACCGGGACTAGCGGGGCCTCAGTATTTT,CASSSPGLAGPQYF
TRBD1,TRBV11-2,.,TRBJ2-2,TGTGCCAGCAGCCTGGGACAGGGACACGGGGAGCTGTTTTTT,CASSLGQGHGELFF
.,TRBV3-1,.,TRBJ1-1,TGTGCCAGCAGCCAATTAAGGACAGCTTTGAACACTGAAGCTTTCTTT,CASSQLRTALNTEAFF
.,TRBV5-1,few,TRBJ1-3,TGCGCCAGCAGCTTGTCCAGTTCTGGAAACACCATATATTTT,CASSLSSSGNTIYF
TRBD2,TRBV12-3/TRBV12-4,.,TRBJ2-1,TGTGCCACAACAACTAGCGGGATCAACAATGAGCAGTTCTTC,CATTTSGINNEQFF
.,TRBV29-1,.,TRBJ2-7,TGCAGCGTTAGCGAAGGATCGGGCGAGCAGTACTTC,CSVSEGSGEQYF
.,TRBV12-3/TRBV12-4,.,TRBJ2-4,TGTGCCAGCAGTTATGGCAGCAGGGCTAACATTCAGTACTTC,CASSYGSRANIQYF
.,TRBV7-6,.,TRBJ2-1,TGTGCCAGCAGCTTGGCGTGGGGTTCCTACAATGAGCAGTTCTTC,CASSLAWGSYNEQFF
.,TRBV7-2,few,TRBJ2-7,TGTGCCATTCTGGGGGGACCCTACGAGCAGTACTTC,CAILGGPYEQYF
.,TRBV11-2,few,TRBJ1-1,TGTGCCAGCAGCTTAGGTCCAGGGAAGAAAGCGAGCACTGAAGCTTTCTTT,CASSLGPGKKASTEAFF
.,TRBV20-1,.,TRBJ2-5,TGCAGTGCCCCTACGACGACGATGGAGACCCAGTACTTC,CSAPTTTMETQYF
TRBD2,TRBV6-2/TRBV6-3,few,TRBJ2-1,TGTGCCAGCAGTTGGGGGGGGTGGGATGAGCAGTTCTTC,CASSWGGWDEQFF
TRBD2,TRBV4-2,.,TRBJ2-1,TGTGCCAGCAGAAGATGGGGGACTAGCGACCCCTACAATGAGCAGTTCTTC,CASRRWGTSDPYNEQFF
.,TRBV7-8,.,TRBJ2-7,TGTGCCAGCAGCTTATCACGGGGGCCCTACGAGCAGTACTTC,CASSLSRGPYEQYF
TRBD1,TRBV5-1,few,TRBJ1-2,TGCGCCAGCAGCCCAACGACAGGGATTAACTATGGCTACACCTTC,CASSPTTGINYGYTF
.,TRBV20-1,few,TRBJ2-4,TGCAGTGCTAGTGACGGGCACTCCCTGGGGGCCAAAAACATTCAGTACTTC,CSASDGHSLGAKNIQYF
TRBD2,TRBV20-1,.,TRBJ2-7,TGCAGTGCTCGTCCGGGACTAGCGGGAGAGGCATCCGAGCAGTACTTC,CSARPGLAGEASEQYF
TRBD2,TRBV14,few,TRBJ2-1,TGTGCCAGCAGCATTAGCGGGAGGGGTGAGTCGTTCTTC,CASSISGRGESFF
TRBD1,TRBV5-6,few,TRBJ2-1,TGTGCCAGCAGCTTAACGGGACAGGGTGCTGAGCAGTTCTTC,CASSLTGQGAEQFF
TRBD2,TRBV3-1,.,TRBJ2-2,TGTGCCAGCAGTTCTACTAGCGGGAACACCGGGGAGCTGTTTTTT,CASSSTSGNTGELFF
.,TRBV4-1,.,TRBJ2-3,TGCGCCAGCAGCCAAGAAGGAAGGGGGGCAGGAGATACGCAGTATTTT,CASSQEGRGAGDTQYF
TRBD1,TRBV4-1,.,TRBJ1-2,TGCGCCAGCAGCTACAGGGGGCCTGATGGCTACACCTTC,CASSYRGPDGYTF
.,TRBV3-1,few,TRBJ2-5,TGTGCCAGCAGGGGACACTCCTACCAAGAGACCCAGTACTTC,CASRGHSYQETQYF
.,TRBV4-3,.,TRBJ2-3,TGCGCCAGCAGCCAAGAGTCGATGGAAGGTACAGATACGCAGTATTTT,CASSQESMEGTDTQYF
.,TRBV5-5,.,TRBJ1-3,TGTGCCAGCAGCTTGGCGGGACTCTCTGGAAACACCATATATTTT,CASSLAGLSGNTIYF
.,TRBV6-2/TRBV6-3,many,TRBJ2-2,TGTGCCAGCAGTTACAACTTGGCTAGCAGATACACCGGGGAGCTGTTTTTT,CASSYNLASRYTGELFF
TRBD2,TRBV12-3/TRBV12-4,few,TRBJ2-5,TGTGCCAGCAGTATACTAGCGGGGGGACGAGGGAAGACCCAGTACTTC,CASSILAGGRGKTQYF
.,TRBV14,many,TRBJ2-5,TGTGCCAGCAGCCAACGGCGTGGGGTCCGAGAGACCCAGTACTTC,CASSQRRGVRETQYF
.,TRBV6-6,few,TRBJ2-1,TGTGCCAGCATATTGGGACCTGACAATGAGCAGTTCTTC,CASILGPDNEQFF
.,TRBV6-5,few,TRBJ1-1,TGTGCCGTCACCGGGACAAAAGGTATCCCTGAAGCTTTCTTT,CAVTGTKGIPEAFF
TRBD1,TRBV15,once,TRBJ2-1,TGTGCCACCAGGGAGACAGGGACCAATGAGCAGTTCTTC,CATRETGTNEQFF
.,TRBV3-1,.,TRBJ2-2,TGTGCCAGCAGCCACGACGGGAGAGCCCCGAAGGGCACCGGGGAGCTGTTTTTT,CASSHDGRAPKGTGELFF
.,TRBV3-1,.,TRBJ1-5,TGTGCCAGCAGCCCCGGACAGCTGGGGGTCGGTCAGCCCCAGCATTTT,CASSPGQLGVGQPQHF
TRBD1,TRBV3-1,few,TRBJ2-7,TGTGCCAGCAGCCAAAGGACAGGGGGAACCTACGAGCAGTACTTC,CASSQRTGGTYEQYF
TRBD2,TRBV7-9,.,TRBJ2-7,TGTGCCAGCAGCTCCGGATCGGGAGGGGGATACGAGCAGTACTTC,CASSSGSGGGYEQYF
.,TRBV4-1,few,TRBJ2-7,TGCGCCAGCAGCCTAAGTAAGGCGCTAGGCGAGCAGTACTTC,CASSLSKALGEQYF
.,TRBV20-1,.,TRBJ1-1,TGCAGTGCCAGAGGAGGGACTGAAGCTTTCTTT,CSARGGTEAFF
.,TRBV19,.,TRBJ1-6,TGTGCCAGTAGTACCCGGACAGCTAATTCACCCCTCCACTTT,CASSTRTANSPLHF
.,TRBV6-5,.,TRBJ2-3,TGTGCCAGCAGTGGCGGATCGATCGGCACAGATACGCAGTATTTT,CASSGGSIGTDTQYF
TRBD2,TRBV20-1,few,TRBJ2-3,TGCAGTGCTCTAGCGGGGGGGGACACAGATACGCAGTATTTT,CSALAGGDTDTQYF